One and the same sample provided the 21 T cell receptor beta chains below, sequenced in a study of identical twins. One entry per CDR3 protein, called by TCRdb with MiXCR from the 5' RACE reads. The sample contains around 500,000 distinct CDR3 sequences, more than 13% of which appear only once. The sample was also linked to a second study, of yellow fever vaccine responses in identical twins.

Sequenced material: CD4+ T cells sorted from blood. Every receptor here comes from a woman aged 18-29 years in good health.

V and J are TRBV6-1 and TRBJ1-5, with D tentatively TRBD1 (5 bases). CDR3 length: 13 residues. Germline values: CDR1 MNHNS, CDR2 SASEGT. V lost 6 bases and J 3 bases, leaving 9 bases between the germline ends. CDR3 in DNA: TGTGCCAGCAGAGACAGCCTCAATCAGCCCCAGCATTTT. Protein sequence: CASRDSLNQPQHF.

This clonotype was recorded a few times. The rearrangement uses TRBV28 and TRBJ2-7, with 11 bases fitting TRBD2. Per the germline V gene, CDR1 is MDHEN and CDR2 is SYDVKM. The CDR3 loop spans 14 amino acids. V lost 5 bases, J lost 2 bases, and 2 bases stayed unmatched. The CDR3 sequence is CASSIAGGTYEQYF. For the CDR3, the DNA is TGTGCCAGCAGTATAGCGGGGGGGACCTACGAGCAGTACTTC.

The chain employs TRBV4-2 and TRBJ2-3; D gene uncertain. CDR1 and CDR2 from the germline V gene are LGHNA and YNFKEQ. The length of the CDR3 is 16 residues. The V end was cut by 0 bases, the J end by 1 base, with 11 bases between. Here the CDR3 reads CASSQDWSGRTDTQYF. In DNA form, the CDR3 reads TGTGCCAGCAGCCAAGATTGGAGTGGGCGCACAGATACGCAGTATTTT.

The rearrangement joins TRBV9 to TRBJ1-6; 9 bases are a match to TRBD1. This CDR3 has 15 amino acids. Germline CDR1 and CDR2: SGDLS and YYNGEE. V shed 0 bases and J 7 bases; nucleotides not matched to a gene: 2. The CDR3, as DNA: TGTGCCAGCAGCGTAGACAGGGGGCTAAATTCACCCCTCCACTTT. It is translated as CASSVDRGLNSPLHF.

This clonotype has only a few counts. A read error may produce the germline difference seen at one junction end. The rearrangement links TRBV12-3 or TRBV12-4 to TRBJ2-3; TRBD2 matches at 8 bases. This CDR3 has 14 residues. CDR3 amino acids: CASSVAGRSDTQYF. The CDR3 coding sequence is TGTGCCAGCAGTGTAGCGGGGCGATCAGATACGCAGTATTTT.

Only a few counts were recorded for this clonotype. V is TRBV6-1 and J is TRBJ2-4, with 7 bases aligning to TRBD1. This CDR3 is 14 amino acids long. Per the germline V gene, CDR1 is MNHNS and CDR2 is SASEGT. J gave up 8 bases and V 6 bases, and 10 bases lay outside the gene matches. CDR3 DNA sequence: TGTGCCAGCAGAATACAGGGGATGGAGGACATTCAGTACTTC. This translates into CASRIQGMEDIQYF.

The chain links TRBV29-1 to TRBJ2-5; 8 bases are a match to TRBD1. Trimming took 7 bases from V and 4 from J; bases not matched to a gene: 8. Looked up from germline, CDR1 is SQVTM and CDR2 is ANQGSEA. This CDR3 is built from 13 residues. The CDR3 here is CSALRQGRETQYF. CDR3 bases: TGCAGCGCTCTACGACAGGGGAGAGAGACCCAGTACTTC.

This clonotype occurred once. The V call is TRBV28, the J call TRBJ1-1; D gene uncertain. This CDR3 is built from 12 residues. V was pared by 5 bases and J by 4 bases, with 8 bases between. Looked up from germline, CDR1 is MDHEN and CDR2 is SYDVKM. The DNA for the CDR3 is TGTGCCAGCAGTGTGGGTGCCACTGAAGCTTTCTTT. Encoded protein: CASSVGATEAFF.

This clonotype was detected a few times. The chain combines TRBV15 with TRBJ1-2; 8 positions match TRBD1. The CDR3 consists of 16 residues. CDR1 is LNHNV and CDR2 is YYDKDF in the germline V gene (reference sequence). Losses at the gene ends were 6 bases for V and 4 bases for J; bases not matched to a gene: 13. DNA for the CDR3: TGTGCCACCAGGAGGACAGGGATTGGGAAGGGCTATGGCTACACCTTC. Amino acid sequence: CATRRTGIGKGYGYTF.

This clonotype was seen only a few times. J is TRBJ1-5 and V is TRBV7-2, with D unclear. CDR1 and CDR2 (germline): SGHTA, FQGNSA. Deletions cut 1 base from V and 11 bases from J, with 9 bases between. The CDR3 has 12 residues. CDR3 bases: TGTGCCAGCAGCTTAGTCTCGGGAACCCAGCATTTT. This translates into CASSLVSGTQHF.

This chain links TRBV3-1 with TRBJ2-1; 8 nucleotides agree with TRBD2. The CDR3 runs to 13 residues. Germline lookup yields CDR1 LGHDT and CDR2 YNNKEL (reference sequence). J was trimmed by 8 bases and V by 5 bases; bases with no gene match: 5. CDR3 sequence reads: CASSSGGPHEQFF. The CDR3 region has the DNA TGTGCCAGCAGCTCGGGGGGGCCTCATGAGCAGTTCTTC.

This clonotype was picked up a small number of times. The chain joins TRBV5-6 to TRBJ2-7; 8 bases fit TRBD1. Per the germline V gene, CDR1 is SGHDT and CDR2 is YYEEEE. CDR3 length: 14 amino acids. V gave up 4 bases and J gave up 6 bases; unmatched junction bases: 9. This chain's CDR3 is CASSRREGQGEQYF. CDR3 DNA sequence: TGTGCCAGCAGCCGAAGGGAAGGACAGGGCGAGCAGTACTTC.

This clonotype was found a few times. V is TRBV12-3 or TRBV12-4 and J is TRBJ2-3; the match to TRBD2 covers 8 bases. The CDR3 is 14 residues long. After removal of 8 bases from V and 3 bases from J, the junction contained 7 bases not matched to a gene. The CDR3 here is CASCGTRETDTQYF. The DNA of the CDR3 is TGTGCCAGCTGTGGGACTAGGGAGACAGATACGCAGTATTTT.

This clonotype turned up a few times. The chain couples TRBV20-1 to TRBJ2-1; D not resolved. The CDR3 covers 16 residues. V gave up 3 bases and J gave up 0 bases, with 15 bases separating them. Germline loops: CDR1 DFQATT, CDR2 SNEGSKA (reference sequence). CDR3 loop: CSASALGASSYNEQFF. CDR3 DNA: TGCAGTGCTAGTGCCCTGGGCGCCAGCTCCTACAATGAGCAGTTCTTC.

This clonotype was seen a few times. The V gene is TRBV7-2, the J gene TRBJ1-6; the D gene is possibly TRBD1 (5 bases). V lost 3 bases, J lost 2 bases, and 8 bases lay in between. Germline CDR1 SGHTA, CDR2 FQGNSA. The CDR3 covers 15 residues. CDR3 loop: CASSFGTPYNSPLHF. CDR3 coding DNA: TGTGCCAGCAGCTTCGGGACCCCCTATAATTCACCCCTCCACTTT.

V and J are TRBV6-1 and TRBJ2-4; TRBD1 aligns across 8 bases. J was trimmed by 9 bases and V by 1 base; bases with no gene match: 2. This CDR3 is built from 13 residues. Germline V lookup: CDR1 MNHNS, CDR2 SASEGT. The CDR3 region is CASSEEQGVIQYF. In DNA form, the CDR3 reads TGTGCCAGCAGTGAAGAACAGGGGGTCATTCAGTACTTC.

The chain has TRBV29-1 and TRBJ1-2; D unclear. Deletions cut 4 bases from V and 5 bases from J, with 14 bases between. Germline V gives CDR1 SQVTM, CDR2 ANQGSEA. This CDR3 has 13 residues. CDR3 in DNA: TGCAGCGTTGGGCCAAATCAAGGGTATGGCTACACCTTC. The encoded protein is CSVGPNQGYGYTF.

There are a few counts of this clonotype. J is TRBJ2-7 and V is TRBV29-1; unclear D gene. V lost 4 bases and J 4 bases, leaving 14 bases between the germline ends. The CDR3 has 13 amino acids. CDR1 SQVTM and CDR2 ANQGSEA come from the germline V gene. The CDR3 is CSVVPSLQYEQYF. The CDR3 nucleotides are TGCAGCGTTGTCCCGTCATTACAATACGAGCAGTACTTC.

This clonotype was counted between two and nine times. The chain is built from TRBV5-6 and TRBJ2-2, with 9 bases aligning to TRBD2. After removal of 4 bases from V and 2 bases from J, the junction contained 3 bases not matched to a gene. This CDR3 has 15 amino acids. Germline V gene sequence: CDR1 SGHDT, CDR2 YYEEEE. This CDR3 reads CASSTGLANTGELFF. DNA for the CDR3: TGTGCCAGCAGCACGGGACTAGCAAACACCGGGGAGCTGTTTTTT.

This clonotype was counted between two and nine times. The chain carries TRBV6-1 and TRBJ1-2; no firm D call. Germline lookup yields CDR1 MNHNS and CDR2 SASEGT. With 2 bases removed from V and 4 bases from J, the gap between germline ends came to 11 bases. This CDR3 region has 14 residues. The CDR3 sequence: CASSESEGGYGYTF. The CDR3 DNA reads TGTGCCAGCAGTGAATCGGAGGGAGGCTATGGCTACACCTTC.

V usage is TRBV11-2 and J usage is TRBJ2-2; 9 bases match TRBD1. CDR1 and CDR2 (germline): SGHAT, FQNNGV. After removal of 2 bases from V and 5 bases from J, the junction contained 3 bases not matched to a gene. The CDR3 runs to 15 residues. The CDR3 DNA reads TGTGCCAGCAGCTTATCGGGACAGGGTACCGGGGAGCTGTTTTTT. Translated: CASSLSGQGTGELFF.